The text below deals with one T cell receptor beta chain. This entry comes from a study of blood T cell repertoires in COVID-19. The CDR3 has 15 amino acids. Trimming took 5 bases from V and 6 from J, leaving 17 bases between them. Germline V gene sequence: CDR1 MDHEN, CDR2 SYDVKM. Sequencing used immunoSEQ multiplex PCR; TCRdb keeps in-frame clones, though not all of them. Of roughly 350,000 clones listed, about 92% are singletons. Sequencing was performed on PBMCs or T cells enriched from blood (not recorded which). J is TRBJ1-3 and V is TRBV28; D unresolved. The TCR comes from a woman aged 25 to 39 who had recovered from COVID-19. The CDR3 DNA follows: TGTGCCAGCAGTCCTTCCCGGGGATCGTCAAACACCATATATTTT. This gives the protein CASSPSRGSSNTIYF.